The present entry profiles one T cell receptor beta chain with its context. Its antigen is not known. The data were obtained in a study of T cell repertoires in cytomegalovirus infection. The wider study: Shared public TCR beta signatures pointed to both CMV infection and a matching HLA type. Points from the study as a whole: Carriers of CMV plus the relevant HLA were identified by cumulative public TCR beta family frequency. The ex vivo response was dominated by HLA-C-restricted CMV-specific TCR beta clonotypes.

This CDR3 spans 16 amino acids. The V segment lost 2 bases and the J segment 0 bases; nucleotides outside the gene matches: 5. CDR1 and CDR2 from the germline V gene are MDHEN and SYDVKM. MiXCR, run by TCRdb on the reads, gives a single entry per CDR3 protein. The sample includes roughly 600,000 distinct CDR3 sequences, roughly 26% of them seen just once. The rearrangement joins TRBV28 to TRBJ2-3; 7 nucleotides line up with TRBD1. The source material was CD8+ T cells from PBMCs. The source of this sequence is a human donor in good health (CMV status not recorded). Some clones in this sample may be carry-over from other donors' samples. This chain's CDR3 is CASSLVGTASTDTQYF. The CDR3 bases are TGTGCCAGCAGTTTAGTTGGGACAGCTAGCACAGATACGCAGTATTTT.